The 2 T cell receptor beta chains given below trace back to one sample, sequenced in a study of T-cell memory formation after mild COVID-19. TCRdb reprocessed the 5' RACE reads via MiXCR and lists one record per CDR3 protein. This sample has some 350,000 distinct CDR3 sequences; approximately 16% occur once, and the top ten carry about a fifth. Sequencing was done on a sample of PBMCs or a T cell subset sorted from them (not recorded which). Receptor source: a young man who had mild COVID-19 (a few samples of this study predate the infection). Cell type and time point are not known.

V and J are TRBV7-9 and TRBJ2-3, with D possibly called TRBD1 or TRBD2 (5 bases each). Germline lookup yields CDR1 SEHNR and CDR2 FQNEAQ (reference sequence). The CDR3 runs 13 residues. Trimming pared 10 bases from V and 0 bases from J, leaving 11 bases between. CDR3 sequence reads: CAIPWGSTDTQYF. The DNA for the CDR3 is TGTGCCATTCCCTGGGGGAGCACAGATACGCAGTATTTT.

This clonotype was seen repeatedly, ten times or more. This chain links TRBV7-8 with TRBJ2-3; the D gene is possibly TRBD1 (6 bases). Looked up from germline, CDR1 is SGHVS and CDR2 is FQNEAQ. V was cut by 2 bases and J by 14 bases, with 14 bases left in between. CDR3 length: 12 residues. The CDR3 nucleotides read TGTGCCAGCAGCTTATGGGACAAAGGCCCGTATTTT. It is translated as CASSLWDKGPYF.